This T cell receptor (beta chain) derives from a study of cytomegalovirus exposure and HLA in healthy donors. Overall study context: Assignment to the Caucasian-associated ancestry cluster applied to about 80% of the approximately 400 genotyped donors.

Broader study findings: After further analysis at a later stage, 16,951 TCR beta sequences were associated with HLA alleles at 0.05 false discovery rate. The authors listed about 170 TCR beta chains as cytomegalovirus-associated.

The PCR ran on 60 Vbeta and 13 Jbeta primers. Clones were read by immunoSEQ multiplex PCR, and TCRdb kept only the in-frame ones, dropping some. In the table there are some 160,000 clones, about 74% of which are singletons. The germline gives CDR1 SGHDT, CDR2 YYEEEE. Trimming removed 0 bases at V and 2 bases at J, with 11 bases between. The length of the CDR3 is 15 residues. On this clone: Its target is not known.

The V and J genes are TRBV5-6 and TRBJ1-2; TRBD1 is a possible D gene (6 bases). The source of this sequence is a woman in her thirties or forties in good health and CMV-seronegative. Sequenced: PBMCs. The CDR3 coding sequence is TGTGCCAGCAGCTTGGGGACAGAGGGCAACTATGGCTACACCTTC. Its translation: CASSLGTEGNYGYTF.